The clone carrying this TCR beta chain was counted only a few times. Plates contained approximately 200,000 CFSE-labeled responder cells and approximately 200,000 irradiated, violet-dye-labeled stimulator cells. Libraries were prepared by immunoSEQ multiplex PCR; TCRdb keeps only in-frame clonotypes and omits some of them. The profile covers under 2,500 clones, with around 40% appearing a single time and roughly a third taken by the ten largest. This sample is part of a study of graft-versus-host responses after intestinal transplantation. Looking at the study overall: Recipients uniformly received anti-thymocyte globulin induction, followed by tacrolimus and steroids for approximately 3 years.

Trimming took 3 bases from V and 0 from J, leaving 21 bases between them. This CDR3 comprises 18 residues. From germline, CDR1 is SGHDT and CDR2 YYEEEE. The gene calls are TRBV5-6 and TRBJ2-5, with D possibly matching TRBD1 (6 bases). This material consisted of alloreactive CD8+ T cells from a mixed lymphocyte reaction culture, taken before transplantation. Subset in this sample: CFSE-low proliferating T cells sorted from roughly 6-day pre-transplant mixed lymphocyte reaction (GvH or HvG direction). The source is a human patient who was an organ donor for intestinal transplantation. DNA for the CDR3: TGTGCCAGCAGCTCGTTAGGACAGCCTTTACAGTACCAAGAGACCCAGTACTTC. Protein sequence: CASSSLGQPLQYQETQYF.